A selection of T cell receptor beta chains follows, all from one sample in a study of T-cell memory formation after mild COVID-19. MiXCR, run by TCRdb on the 5' RACE reads, gives a single entry per CDR3 protein. The data hold under 700,000 distinct CDR3 sequences, with roughly 20% observed a single time. Sequencing was carried out using PBMCs or a T cell subset sorted from them (not recorded which). The receptors come from an adult woman who had mild COVID-19 (a few samples of this study predate the infection). Cell type and time point are not known. Both conserved end residues are part of each CDR3. The order of the fields is J gene, V gene, CDR3 protein.

TRBJ1-5 TRBV19 CASMLQGDQPQHF
TRBJ1-5 TRBV20-1 CSARKDMNQPQHF
TRBJ2-3 TRBV3-1 CASSQVLLAGGTDTQYF
TRBJ2-4 TRBV30 CAWSGGLAGGSRNIQYF
TRBJ2-2 TRBV7-9 CATPQGRDTGELFF
TRBJ2-7 TRBV7-2 CASSLGIVGPYEQYF
TRBJ2-1 TRBV19 CASNTLQQHPSGKKAYQPNEQFF
TRBJ1-6 TRBV18 CASSPSRAGVNSPLHF
TRBJ1-1 TRBV12-3/TRBV12-4 CASSLKSEAFF
TRBJ2-7 TRBV30 CAWAAGSYEQYF
TRBJ2-1 TRBV5-1 CASSHGLADNEQFF
TRBJ2-1 TRBV7-9 CASSFAGGGAYDEQFF
TRBJ1-2 TRBV24-1 CATSGEGIHGYTF
TRBJ2-7 TRBV30 CAWSVSEEQYF
TRBJ2-5 TRBV14 CASSLVGLAETQYF
TRBJ2-5 TRBV18 CASSPPSGVQETQYF
TRBJ1-1 TRBV7-9 CASSRIENTEAFF
TRBJ2-1 TRBV7-9 CASSSKTVQFF
TRBJ1-5 TRBV6-2/TRBV6-3 CASSYSGDQPQHF
TRBJ1-2 TRBV9 CASSVNTGPYGYTF
TRBJ2-7 TRBV29-1 CSVTLAVSSYEQYF
TRBJ2-3 TRBV24-1 CATSVNTDTQYF
TRBJ2-5 TRBV5-1 CASSLGTAQQETQYF
TRBJ1-6 TRBV30 CAWSVGQGTSPLHF
TRBJ2-7 TRBV4-1 CASSQAGQGGEQYF
TRBJ1-2 TRBV19 CASIRQGSFGYTF
TRBJ1-1 TRBV5-4 CASSIQGSEAFF
TRBJ2-7 TRBV7-2 CASSLRDGDSYEQYF
TRBJ2-7 TRBV12-3/TRBV12-4 CASSGINSGQGAFYEQYF
TRBJ2-1 TRBV3-1 CASSPKSRDLVDEQFF
TRBJ2-7 TRBV5-6 CASSLDRGARSYEQYF
TRBJ2-1 TRBV29-1 CSVEWGFVGEQFF
TRBJ2-1 TRBV20-1 CSARTGGGYNEQFF
TRBJ2-4 TRBV30 CAWSVGRPARLAKNIQYF
TRBJ2-7 TRBV27 CASSFSGSPYEQYF
TRBJ2-4 TRBV7-8 CASSLLLGQGLMVKNIQYF
TRBJ2-3 TRBV7-6 CASSQTPGRGGPDTQYF
TRBJ1-4 TRBV4-1 CASTLGPSNEKLFF
TRBJ2-3 TRBV30 CAWSVIRTSGGTDTQYF
TRBJ2-6 TRBV25-1 CASSEVASPGANVLTF
TRBJ2-1 TRBV7-6 CASSSGTSGANEQFF